The 31 T cell receptor beta chains given below trace back to one sample, sequenced in a study of blood T cell repertoires in COVID-19. Method: immunoSEQ multiplex PCR; TCRdb's copy keeps in-frame clones and lacks some. This repertoire shows fewer than 250,000 clones, 80% to 90% found once; its top ten account for approximately 4.2%. The sample was PBMCs or T cells enriched from blood (not recorded which). The receptors here all came from a woman in her thirties or forties with acute COVID-19.

The genes are TRBV6-6 and TRBJ2-7; a weak D match, TRBD2 (5 bases). V gave up 10 bases and J gave up 0 bases, with 10 bases separating them. This CDR3 is built from 12 residues. CDR1 MNHNY and CDR2 SVGAGI come from the germline V gene (reference sequence). For the CDR3, the DNA is TGTGCCACCGGGGTTTCCTCCTACGAGCAGTACTTC. It codes for CATGVSSYEQYF.

This clone was observed once. The chain couples TRBV27 to TRBJ1-1; D not resolved. The CDR3 is 13 amino acids. Looked up from germline, CDR1 is MNHEY and CDR2 is SMNVEV (reference sequence). The germline V and J ends were trimmed by 4 bases and 1 base, with 7 bases remaining between them. CDR3 protein: CASSWAGNTEAFF. CDR3 DNA: TGTGCCAGCAGTTGGGCAGGGAACACTGAAGCTTTCTTT.

This chain connects TRBV6-2 or TRBV6-3 to TRBJ2-1; 7 bases are a match to TRBD2. Germline loops: CDR1 MNHEY, CDR2 SVGEGT. The ends lost 2 bases at V and 6 bases at J; junction bases unmatched: 7. The CDR3 loop spans 15 amino acids. Here the CDR3 DNA reads TGTGCCAGCAGTTACGTGGGAGTAGCGGGCAATGAGCAGTTCTTC. Translating it yields CASSYVGVAGNEQFF.

This clone showed up just once. V and J are TRBV9 and TRBJ2-7, with TRBD1 matching 8 bases. The V gene's germline CDR1 is SGDLS and CDR2 YYNGEE. This CDR3 has 15 amino acids. Trimming took 3 bases from V and 2 from J; bases not matched to a gene: 7. DNA for the CDR3: TGTGCCAGCAGCGGGATGGGGACAGGCGCCTACGAGCAGTACTTC. Protein: CASSGMGTGAYEQYF.

This clone showed up just once. The CDR3 protein is CASSLEGGRNSPLHF. CDR3 DNA: TGTGCCAGCAGCTTAGAAGGGGGAAGGAATTCACCCCTCCACTTT. This sequence joins TRBV7-2 and TRBJ1-6; possible D gene TRBD1, 6 bases. V was trimmed by 1 base and J by 7 bases, leaving 11 bases between them. Per the germline V gene, CDR1 is SGHTA and CDR2 is FQGNSA. This CDR3 is 15 amino acids long.

The chain employs TRBV28 and TRBJ1-2; 9 nucleotides align to TRBD1. V trimming: 4 bases; J trimming: 7 bases; junction bases outside the gene matches: 4. Per the germline V gene, CDR1 is MDHEN and CDR2 is SYDVKM. CDR3 length: 13 amino acids. CDR3 sequence: CASSSGQGTGYTF. The CDR3 DNA sequence: TGTGCCAGCAGTTCGGGACAGGGTACTGGCTACACCTTC.

This clone was counted once. This rearrangement joins TRBV28 to TRBJ1-5, with 8 bases fitting TRBD1. The CDR3 length is 17 residues. The V and J ends lost 3 bases and 0 bases, in that order; junction bases with no gene match: 7. Germline values: CDR1 MDHEN, CDR2 SYDVKM. Written as DNA, the CDR3 is TGTGCCAGCAGTTTCAGGACAGGGATGAATAGCAATCAGCCCCAGCATTTT. Its protein product is CASSFRTGMNSNQPQHF.

The chain recombines TRBV28 with TRBJ1-5; D call uncertain. The CDR3 covers 12 residues. Trimming pared 6 bases from V and 3 bases from J, leaving 6 bases between. Germline V gives CDR1 MDHEN, CDR2 SYDVKM. CDR3 protein: CASRLANQPQHF. The CDR3 DNA reads as TGTGCCAGCAGATTGGCCAATCAGCCCCAGCATTTT.

This chain connects TRBV12-3 or TRBV12-4 to TRBJ1-1, with 8 positions matching TRBD1. The CDR3 runs 13 residues. J lost 8 bases, V lost 5 bases, and 7 bases had no gene match. CDR3 residues: CASSARGREEAFF. CDR3 DNA sequence: TGTGCCAGCAGTGCCAGGGGGCGGGAGGAAGCTTTCTTT.

A few counts support this clone. This chain uses TRBV29-1 with TRBJ1-2; D uncertain. This CDR3 spans 11 amino acids. Germline values: CDR1 SQVTM, CDR2 ANQGSEA. V was clipped by 5 bases and J by 5 bases, with 9 bases between them. CDR3 DNA: TGCAGCGTTACTGAGGGATATGGCTACACCTTC. Residues: CSVTEGYGYTF. Based on the CDR3 plus reference TRBV29-1 and TRBJ1-2, the full variable domain is SAVISQKPSRDICQRGTSLTIQCQVDSQVTMMFWYRQQPGQSLTLIATANQGSEATYESGFVIDKFPISRPNLTFSTLTVSNMSPEDSSIYLCSVTEGYGYTFGSGTRLTVV.

The chain joins TRBV9 to TRBJ2-3, with a possible D match to TRBD1 (6 bases). Germline CDR1 SGDLS, CDR2 YYNGEE. V was trimmed by 2 bases and J by 6 bases, leaving 7 bases between them. The CDR3 has 12 amino acids. The CDR3 loop is CASSVQGDTQYF. The CDR3 nucleotides read TGTGCCAGCAGCGTTCAGGGGGATACGCAGTATTTT.

The V call is TRBV28, the J call TRBJ2-3; 10 bases map to TRBD2. In germline, CDR1 is MDHEN, CDR2 SYDVKM. This CDR3 is built from 15 residues. V lost 6 bases to trimming and J lost 6 bases; unmatched junction nucleotides: 9. The CDR3 nucleotides read TGTGCCAGCAGGTTACTAGCGGGATATCTCGATACGCAGTATTTT. It translates to CASRLLAGYLDTQYF.

The chain couples TRBV11-2 to TRBJ1-2; no clear D. Between the trimmed V and J ends, which lost 3 bases and 1 base, there was a span of 6 bases. CDR1 and CDR2 from the germline V gene are SGHAT and FQNNGV. The CDR3 has 13 residues. CDR3 nucleotides: TGTGCCAGCAGCTTTACAAGTAACTATGGCTACACCTTC. This gives the protein CASSFTSNYGYTF.

V usage is TRBV12-3 or TRBV12-4 and J usage is TRBJ2-5; D is ambiguous. This CDR3 spans 12 amino acids. Trimming shortened V by 3 bases and J by 5 bases, and 7 bases separated the two germline ends. CDR3 region: CASSFGSETQYF. The CDR3 DNA reads TGTGCCAGCAGTTTTGGCTCGGAGACCCAGTACTTC.

V is TRBV20-1 and J is TRBJ2-1; 14 bases line up with TRBD2. CDR1 and CDR2 from the germline V gene are DFQATT and SNEGSKA (reference sequence). The CDR3 totals 18 residues. V trimming: 3 bases; J trimming: 3 bases; junction bases outside the gene matches: 10. CDR3 DNA sequence: TGCAGTGCTAGTAGAGGGACTAGCGGGAGTTATGGCTACAATGAGCAGTTCTTC. Encoded protein: CSASRGTSGSYGYNEQFF.

This clone was found many times. The chain combines TRBV12-3 or TRBV12-4 with TRBJ2-1, with TRBD2 as a possible D gene (6 bases). The CDR3 is 13 amino acids. Trimming removed 5 bases at V and 6 bases at J, with 11 bases between. The CDR3 spells CASSLHSGNEQFF. DNA for the CDR3: TGTGCCAGCAGTCTTCATAGCGGCAATGAGCAGTTCTTC.

This chain connects TRBV7-6 to TRBJ2-7; 11 nucleotides align to TRBD2. The V and J ends lost 5 bases and 6 bases, in that order; junction bases with no gene match: 9. The CDR3 runs to 15 residues. CDR1 is SGHVS, CDR2 FNYEAQ, per germline. CDR3 in amino acids: CASSVTSGGSVEQYF. CDR3 nucleotides: TGTGCCAGCAGCGTAACTAGCGGGGGCTCGGTCGAGCAGTACTTC.

This clone was found a few times. The chain joins TRBV5-6 to TRBJ1-5; no reliable D call. The CDR3 is made up of 15 amino acids. CDR1 SGHDT and CDR2 YYEEEE come from the germline V gene. Trimming took off 4 bases at V and 3 bases at J, with 14 bases between the two ends. CDR3 DNA sequence: TGTGCCAGCAGCCGTACCGGACGGGACAATCAGCCCCAGCATTTT. It encodes CASSRTGRDNQPQHF.

J is TRBJ2-3 and V is TRBV5-6; TRBD2 is a possible D gene (5 bases). Trimming pared 2 bases from V and 8 bases from J, leaving 6 bases between. CDR3 size: 11 residues. Germline V gives CDR1 SGHDT, CDR2 YYEEEE. The CDR3: CASSFGGTQYF. CDR3 nucleotide sequence: TGTGCCAGCAGCTTTGGAGGTACGCAGTATTTT.

The chain recombines TRBV5-1 with TRBJ2-7; D ambiguous. The germline V gene encodes CDR1 SGHRS and CDR2 YFSETQ. The CDR3 length is 15 residues. V was shortened by 4 bases and J by 2 bases, with 16 bases between the two germline ends. The chain's CDR3 is CASSPLAQKTYEQYF. Written as DNA, the CDR3 is TGCGCCAGCAGCCCGCTGGCCCAGAAGACCTACGAGCAGTACTTC.

Here the CDR3 reads CASSISDRIYQPQHF. The CDR3 bases are TGTGCCAGCAGTATTTCTGACAGGATTTATCAGCCCCAGCATTTT. The rearrangement links TRBV28 to TRBJ1-5; a weak D match, TRBD1 (6 bases). This CDR3 is 15 amino acids long. The V gene lost 5 bases and the J gene lost 5 bases, with 16 bases spanning the gap. The V gene's germline CDR1 is MDHEN and CDR2 SYDVKM.

The rearrangement uses TRBV9 and TRBJ1-5, with 7 bases lining up with TRBD1. CDR3 length: 15 residues. Losses at the gene ends were 3 bases for V and 9 bases for J; bases not matched to a gene: 12. Germline V gene data show CDR1 as SGDLS and CDR2 as YYNGEE. Written as DNA, the CDR3 is TGTGCCAGCAGCGAGGATTACCGGGACAGTCTGCCCCAGCATTTT. Protein: CASSEDYRDSLPQHF.

J is TRBJ2-1 and V is TRBV27; D may be TRBD2 (5 bases). Germline CDR1 reads MNHEY; CDR2 reads SMNVEV (reference sequence). The V end was cut by 8 bases, the J end by 0 bases, with 11 bases between. The CDR3 runs 14 residues. CDR3 loop: CASFPRGSYNEQFF. Here the CDR3 DNA reads TGTGCCAGCTTCCCACGGGGCTCCTACAATGAGCAGTTCTTC.

The rearrangement links TRBV11-2 to TRBJ2-3, with a tentative D call TRBD1 (5 bases). Per the germline V gene, CDR1 is SGHAT and CDR2 is FQNNGV. The CDR3 totals 16 residues. V dropped 0 bases and J dropped 2 bases, with 12 bases sitting between them. The CDR3 DNA sequence: TGTGCCAGCAGCTTAGATCAGGGTTATAACACAGATACGCAGTATTTT. Protein sequence: CASSLDQGYNTDTQYF.

V gene TRBV5-6 combines with J gene TRBJ1-1; D is unclear. The V gene lost 7 bases and the J gene lost 4 bases, with 11 bases spanning the gap. This CDR3 spans 12 amino acids. Germline V CDR1 and CDR2: SGHDT, YYEEEE. The CDR3 protein is CASGWEGTEAFF. The CDR3 bases are TGTGCCAGCGGCTGGGAGGGCACTGAAGCTTTCTTT.

This clone was observed a few times. The V and J genes are TRBV11-3 and TRBJ2-3; D remains unclear. The CDR3 has 14 residues. Germline V CDR1 and CDR2: SGHNT, YENEEA. Trimming took 5 bases from V and 2 from J, leaving 11 bases between them. This CDR3 is CASSRGYNTDTQYF. CDR3 nucleotides: TGTGCCAGCAGCAGAGGATATAACACAGATACGCAGTATTTT.

On this clone itself: The junction departs from the called germline gene at one end, perhaps through a read error. This chain uses TRBV28 with TRBJ2-7; 9 bases are a match to TRBD1. CDR3 length: 16 residues. Per the germline V gene, CDR1 is MDHEN and CDR2 is SYDVKM. The CDR3 loop reads CASSTSGTGFLRAVLW. DNA for the CDR3: TGTGCCAGCAGTACTTCCGGGACAGGGTTCCTACGAGCAGTACTTTGG.

The chain couples TRBV28 to TRBJ1-1, with D maybe TRBD1 (6 bases). Deletions cut 2 bases from V and 5 bases from J, with 12 bases between. The CDR3 sequence is 14 residues long. Germline V gives CDR1 MDHEN, CDR2 SYDVKM. CDR3 protein: CASSLLGAGTEAFF. In DNA form, the CDR3 reads TGTGCCAGCAGTTTACTGGGGGCAGGTACTGAAGCTTTCTTT.

The chain combines TRBV4-1 with TRBJ1-2, with D uncertain. This CDR3 has 15 amino acids. Trimming shortened V by 3 bases and J by 8 bases, and 19 bases separated the two germline ends. The germline gives CDR1 MGHRA, CDR2 YSYEKL. CDR3 nucleotide sequence: TGCGCCAGCAGCCAGTCCGGGTCACAAAACGGAGGCTACACCTTC. It codes for CASSQSGSQNGGYTF.

The chain is built from TRBV28 and TRBJ1-2, with D possibly TRBD1 on 6 matching bases. The germline V gene encodes CDR1 MDHEN and CDR2 SYDVKM. The CDR3 spans 13 residues. The V end was cut by 6 bases, the J end by 8 bases, with 16 bases between. For the CDR3, the DNA is TGTGCCAGCAGGCCCACAGGGATCGGGGGCTACACCTTC. Its translation is CASRPTGIGGYTF.

Only a few counts were recorded for this clone. V is TRBV5-6 and J is TRBJ1-2, with 7 bases lining up with TRBD1. The CDR3 sequence is 15 residues long. Germline V lookup: CDR1 SGHDT, CDR2 YYEEEE. The trim removed 6 bases at V and 7 bases at J, leaving 15 bases unmatched. Here the CDR3 DNA reads TGTGCCAGCAAACGGGACAGTCGCCTTCCTGGTGGCTACACCTTC. Amino acids: CASKRDSRLPGGYTF.